The clone carrying this T cell receptor beta chain was observed many times. Its antigen is currently unknown. TCRdb reprocessed the 5' RACE reads with MiXCR, giving one entry per CDR3 protein. The table records some 690,000 distinct CDR3 sequences, around 20% of them present only once. These data are taken from a study of identical twins. Study conclusions and caveats: Fewer insertions marked abundant cord blood beta clonotypes; young adult naive trended weakly, memory not at all.

Trimming pared 3 bases from V and 5 bases from J, leaving 7 bases between. This CDR3 is 13 amino acids long. This same sample was also taken into another study, of T cells expressing NK-cell markers. That work adds: Most of the eight sequenced donors were HCMV-seropositive; one was seronegative. In several experiments, sorting was restricted to alpha-beta TCR T cells by an anti-gamma-delta TCR antibody. A handful of donors showed these clonotypes also leading the CD3+CD56-NKG2C+ fraction.

The receptor's source is a young woman in good health. Sequenced sample: PBMCs. V gene TRBV12-3 or TRBV12-4 combines with J gene TRBJ2-2; D is uncertain. The CDR3 sequence is CASSFLVTGELFF. For the CDR3, the DNA is TGTGCCAGCAGTTTTTTGGTAACCGGGGAGCTGTTTTTT.